Shown below are 9 T cell receptor beta chains from a single sample sequenced in a study of blood T cell repertoires in COVID-19. Using immunoSEQ multiplex PCR, the repertoire was profiled, and TCRdb retains in-frame clones only, with some absent. The table includes about 200,000 clones, around 86% detected once. The sequenced material came from peripheral blood. The receptor set was obtained from a human donor in a cohort sampled during active COVID-19.

The chain's CDR3 is CASSIDTFGNEQYF. Written as DNA, the CDR3 is TGTGCCAGCAGCATAGACACATTTGGTAACGAGCAGTACTTC. J is TRBJ2-7 and V is TRBV7-8; D unclear. This CDR3 contains 14 residues. Germline V gene sequence: CDR1 SGHVS, CDR2 FQNEAQ. Trimming shortened V by 5 bases and J by 5 bases, and 16 bases separated the two germline ends.

The CDR3 protein is CASSPRQGAVYGYTF. The CDR3 DNA sequence: TGTGCCAGCAGCCCCCGACAGGGGGCTGTCTATGGCTACACCTTC. The J gene is TRBJ1-2, the V gene TRBV7-2; 10 positions match TRBD1. CDR1 and CDR2 from the germline V gene are SGHTA and FQGNSA. This CDR3 is built from 15 residues. J was trimmed by 4 bases and V by 5 bases; bases with no gene match: 7. Based on the CDR3 plus reference TRBV7-2 and TRBJ1-2, the full variable domain is GAGVSQSPSNKVTEKGKDVELRCDPISGHTALYWYRQSLGQGLEFLIYFQGNSAPDKSGLPSDRFSAERTGGSVSTLTIQRTQQEDSAVYLCASSPRQGAVYGYTFGSGTRLTVV.

This clone occurred a few times. The chain joins TRBV19 to TRBJ1-2; 8 bases map to TRBD1. CDR3 length: 18 residues. Germline V gene sequence: CDR1 LNHDA, CDR2 SQIVND (reference sequence). V was pared by 6 bases and J by 4 bases, with 19 bases of the junction left unmatched. The DNA of the CDR3 is TGTGCCAGTAGCGGTGGACTCCTATCCGGGACAGGCGGCTATGGCTACACCTTC. This encodes CASSGGLLSGTGGYGYTF.

This CDR3 is CASSDLSYGYTF. The CDR3 DNA reads as TGTGCCAGCAGTGACCTTTCCTATGGCTACACCTTC. The chain has TRBV25-1 and TRBJ1-2; D gene unclear. The germline gives CDR1 MGHDK, CDR2 SYGVNS. The CDR3 consists of 12 residues. Trimming stripped 3 bases from V and 4 bases from J, with 6 bases between.

The chain joins TRBV19 to TRBJ1-2; 10 bases are a match to TRBD1. CDR3 length equals 14 residues. Germline values: CDR1 LNHDA, CDR2 SQIVND (reference sequence). The V gene end was trimmed by 5 bases and the J gene end by 6 bases; junction bases not matched to a gene: 6. CDR3 bases: TGTGCCAGTAGTTCGGACAGGGGGTATGATGGCTACACCTTC. Residues: CASSSDRGYDGYTF. The full variable domain, rest sourced from reference TRBV19 and TRBJ1-2, is DGGITQSPKYLFRKEGQNVTLSCEQNLNHDAMYWYRQDPGQGLRLIYYSQIVNDFQKGDIAEGYSVSREKKESFPLTVTSAQKNPTAFYLCASSSDRGYDGYTFGSGTRLTVV.

The gene calls are TRBV7-2 and TRBJ2-2; 11 bases are shared with TRBD2. The CDR3 covers 18 residues. Looked up from germline, CDR1 is SGHTA and CDR2 is FQGNSA. J was trimmed by 5 bases and V by 3 bases; bases with no gene match: 11. CDR3 bases: TGTGCCAGCAGCTTCCCTAGCGGGAGGACTATGAGAACCGGGGAGCTGTTTTTT. The encoded protein is CASSFPSGRTMRTGELFF.

The J gene is TRBJ2-1, the V gene TRBV18; D gene ambiguous. Germline values: CDR1 KGHSH, CDR2 LQKENI. V was shortened by 3 bases and J by 6 bases, with 3 bases between the two germline ends. The CDR3 runs 11 residues. The CDR3 sequence is CASSPLNEQFF. As DNA, the CDR3 is TGTGCCAGCTCACCCCTCAATGAGCAGTTCTTC. Complete variable domain (other parts from reference TRBV18 and TRBJ2-1): NAGVMQNPRHLVRRRGQEARLRCSPMKGHSHVYWYRQLPEEGLKFMVYLQKENIIDESGMPKERFSAEFPKEGPSILRIQQVVRGDSAAYFCASSPLNEQFFGPGTRLTVL.

V usage is TRBV27 and J usage is TRBJ2-7, with TRBD1 matching over 7 bases. J was trimmed by 0 bases and V by 5 bases; bases with no gene match: 7. Germline values: CDR1 MNHEY, CDR2 SMNVEV (reference sequence). The CDR3 length is 15 residues. DNA of the CDR3: TGTGCCAGCAGTAGATGGACAGGAGTCTCCTACGAGCAGTACTTC. Protein product: CASSRWTGVSYEQYF.

This clone was counted a single time. The V gene is TRBV18, the J gene TRBJ2-7, with no clear D. V shed 3 bases and J shed 6 bases, with 9 bases lying between them. Germline loops: CDR1 KGHSH, CDR2 LQKENI. The CDR3 has 12 amino acids. CDR3 nucleotides: TGTGCCAGCTCACCGACCCCGGGCGAGCAGTACTTC. Translated, it gives CASSPTPGEQYF.